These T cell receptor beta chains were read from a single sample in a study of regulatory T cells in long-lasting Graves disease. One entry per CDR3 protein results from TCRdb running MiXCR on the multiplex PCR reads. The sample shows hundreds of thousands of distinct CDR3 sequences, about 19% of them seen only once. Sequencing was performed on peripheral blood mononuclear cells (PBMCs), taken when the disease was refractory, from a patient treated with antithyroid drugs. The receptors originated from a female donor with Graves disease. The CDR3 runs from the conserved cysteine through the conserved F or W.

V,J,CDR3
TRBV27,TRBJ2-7,CASSSGTSGRTYF
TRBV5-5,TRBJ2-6,CASSLTGPTSGANVLTF
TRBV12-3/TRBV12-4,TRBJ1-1,CASSLRQGNTEAFF
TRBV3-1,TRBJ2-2,CASSLLAGVDGELFF
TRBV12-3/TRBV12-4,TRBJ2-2,CASSFTVNTGELFF
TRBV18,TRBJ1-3,CASSPLETVSGNTIYF
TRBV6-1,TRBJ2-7,CASTKDLRGFLYEQYF
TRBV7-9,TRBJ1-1,CASTDNEMNTEAFF
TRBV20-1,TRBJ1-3,CSARVQFLSGNTIYF
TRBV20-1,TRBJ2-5,CSATGNTGLAGEETQYF
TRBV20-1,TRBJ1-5,CSGGTRGDQPQHF
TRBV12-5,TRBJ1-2,CASGLVLGKDGNYGYTF
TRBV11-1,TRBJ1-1,CASSLRTGRTTEAFF
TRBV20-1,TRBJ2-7,CSALQGGYEQYF
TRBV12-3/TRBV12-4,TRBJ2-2,CASSSPNTGELFF
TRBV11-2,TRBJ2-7,CASSLVASGHTYEQYF
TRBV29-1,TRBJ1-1,CSVGALGGLSTEAFF
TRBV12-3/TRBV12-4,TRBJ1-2,CASSPGGEGLNYGYTF
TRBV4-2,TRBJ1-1,CASSQSGFKPEAFF
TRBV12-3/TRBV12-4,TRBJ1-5,CASRTRNSNQPQHF
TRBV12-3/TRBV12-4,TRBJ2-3,CASSQPGQGTDTQYF
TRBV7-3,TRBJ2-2,CASSLLGNTGELFF
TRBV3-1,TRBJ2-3,CASSQDFSGSRNTQYF
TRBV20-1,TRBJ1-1,CSATAGYAEAFF
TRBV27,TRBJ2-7,CASSLTRDFSYEQYF
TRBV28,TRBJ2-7,CASSLGGTGSYEQYF
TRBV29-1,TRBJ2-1,CSVEGGGWWNEQFF
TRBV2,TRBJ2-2,CASRDRTGESGELFF
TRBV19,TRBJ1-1,CASSIRAWNTEAFF
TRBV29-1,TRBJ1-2,CSVVTGTLNGYTF
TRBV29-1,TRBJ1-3,CSVYPLDRSSGNTIYF
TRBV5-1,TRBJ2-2,CASSRRGQTNTGELFF
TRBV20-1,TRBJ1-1,CSARHREDTEAFF
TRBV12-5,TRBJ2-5,CASALASGLQETQYF
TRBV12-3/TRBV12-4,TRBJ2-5,CASTLGTGRETQYF
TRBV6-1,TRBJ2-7,CASSDPTGSYEQYF
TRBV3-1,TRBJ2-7,CASSQDYTSGIYEQYF
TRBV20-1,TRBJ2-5,CSARGVKGQETQYF
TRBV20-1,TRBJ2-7,CSAKSGAGSYEQYF
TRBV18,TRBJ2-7,CASSPPGGTYEQYF
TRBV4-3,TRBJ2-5,CASSPLAGGPRETQYF
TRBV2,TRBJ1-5,CASGWDSNQPQHF